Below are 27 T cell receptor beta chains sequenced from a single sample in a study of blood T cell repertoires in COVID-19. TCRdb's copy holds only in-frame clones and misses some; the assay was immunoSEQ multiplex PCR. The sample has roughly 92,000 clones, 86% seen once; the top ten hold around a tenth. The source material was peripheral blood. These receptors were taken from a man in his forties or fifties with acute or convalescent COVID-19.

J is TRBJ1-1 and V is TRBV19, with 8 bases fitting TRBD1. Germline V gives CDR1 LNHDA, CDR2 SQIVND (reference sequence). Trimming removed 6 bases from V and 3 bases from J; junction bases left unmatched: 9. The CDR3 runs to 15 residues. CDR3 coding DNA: TGTGCCAGTAGACAGACAGGGGAGGCCCACACTGAAGCTTTCTTT. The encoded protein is CASRQTGEAHTEAFF. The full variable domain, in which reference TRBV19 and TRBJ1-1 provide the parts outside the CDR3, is DGGITQSPKYLFRKEGQNVTLSCEQNLNHDAMYWYRQDPGQGLRLIYYSQIVNDFQKGDIAEGYSVSREKKESFPLTVTSAQKNPTAFYLCASRQTGEAHTEAFFGQGTRLTVV.

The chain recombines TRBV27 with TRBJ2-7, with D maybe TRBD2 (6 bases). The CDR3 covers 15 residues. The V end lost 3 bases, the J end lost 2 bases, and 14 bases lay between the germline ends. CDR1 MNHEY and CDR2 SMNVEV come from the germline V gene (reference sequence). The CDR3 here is CASSLRLGGPYEQYF. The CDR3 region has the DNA TGTGCCAGCAGTTTGAGGCTAGGAGGGCCCTACGAGCAGTACTTC.

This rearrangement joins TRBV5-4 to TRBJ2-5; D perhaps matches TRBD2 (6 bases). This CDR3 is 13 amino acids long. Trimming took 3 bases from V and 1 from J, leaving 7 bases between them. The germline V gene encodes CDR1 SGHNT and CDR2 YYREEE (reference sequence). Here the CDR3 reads CASSWGLQETQYF. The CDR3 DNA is TGTGCCAGCAGCTGGGGACTCCAAGAGACCCAGTACTTC.

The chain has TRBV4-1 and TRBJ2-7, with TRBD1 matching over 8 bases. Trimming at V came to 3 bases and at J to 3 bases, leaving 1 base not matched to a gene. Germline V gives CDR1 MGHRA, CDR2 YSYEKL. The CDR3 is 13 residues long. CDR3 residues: CASSQTGDYEQYF. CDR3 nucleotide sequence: TGCGCCAGCAGCCAGACAGGGGACTACGAGCAGTACTTC.

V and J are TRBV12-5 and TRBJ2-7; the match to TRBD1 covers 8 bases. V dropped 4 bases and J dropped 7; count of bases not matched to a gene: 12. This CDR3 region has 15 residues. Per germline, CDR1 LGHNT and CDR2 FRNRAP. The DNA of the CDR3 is TGTGCTAGTGGTTCCCTACAGGGGGATGTCTGGGAGCAGTACTTC. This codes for CASGSLQGDVWEQYF.

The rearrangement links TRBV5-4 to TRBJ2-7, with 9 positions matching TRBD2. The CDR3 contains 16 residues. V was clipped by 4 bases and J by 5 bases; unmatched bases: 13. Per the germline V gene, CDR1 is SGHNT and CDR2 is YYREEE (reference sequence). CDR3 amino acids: CASSPGTSRSSHEQYF. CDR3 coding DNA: TGTGCCAGCAGCCCCGGGACTAGCCGAAGCTCTCACGAGCAGTACTTC.

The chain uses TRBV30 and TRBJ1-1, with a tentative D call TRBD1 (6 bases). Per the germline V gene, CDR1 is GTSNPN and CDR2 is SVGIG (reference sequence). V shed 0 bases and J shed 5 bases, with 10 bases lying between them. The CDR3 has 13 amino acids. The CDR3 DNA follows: TGTGCCTGGAGTGTCGGGGGGGCTACTGAAGCTTTCTTT. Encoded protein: CAWSVGGATEAFF.

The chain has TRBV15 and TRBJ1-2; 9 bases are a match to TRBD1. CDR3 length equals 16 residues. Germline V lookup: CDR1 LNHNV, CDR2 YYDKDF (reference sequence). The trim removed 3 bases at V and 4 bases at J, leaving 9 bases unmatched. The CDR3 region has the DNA TGTGCCACCAGCAGTGCACGGACAGGGGCTAGCTATGGCTACACCTTC. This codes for CATSSARTGASYGYTF.

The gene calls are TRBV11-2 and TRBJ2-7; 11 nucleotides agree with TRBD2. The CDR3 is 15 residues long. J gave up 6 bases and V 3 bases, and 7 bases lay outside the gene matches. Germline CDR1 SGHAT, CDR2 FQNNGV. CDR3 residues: CASSFTSGSSSEQYF. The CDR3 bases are TGTGCCAGCAGCTTCACTAGCGGGAGCTCTAGCGAGCAGTACTTC. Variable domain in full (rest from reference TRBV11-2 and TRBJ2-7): EAGVAQSPRYKIIEKRQSVAFWCNPISGHATLYWYQQILGQGPKLLIQFQNNGVVDDSQLPKDRFSAERLKGVDSTLKIQPAKLEDSAVYLCASSFTSGSSSEQYFGPGTRLTVT.

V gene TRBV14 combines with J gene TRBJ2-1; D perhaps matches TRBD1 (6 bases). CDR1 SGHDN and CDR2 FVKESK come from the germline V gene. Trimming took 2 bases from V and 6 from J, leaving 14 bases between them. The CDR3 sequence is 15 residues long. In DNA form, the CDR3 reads TGTGCCAGCAGCCAAATTGGAACAGGGATCAATGAGCAGTTCTTC. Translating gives CASSQIGTGINEQFF.

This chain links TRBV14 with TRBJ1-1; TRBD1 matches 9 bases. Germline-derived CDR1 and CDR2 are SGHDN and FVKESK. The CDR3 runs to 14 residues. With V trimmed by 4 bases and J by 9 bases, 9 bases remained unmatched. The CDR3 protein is CASSPQGAQVQAFF. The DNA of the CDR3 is TGTGCCAGCAGCCCACAGGGGGCCCAAGTTCAAGCTTTCTTT.

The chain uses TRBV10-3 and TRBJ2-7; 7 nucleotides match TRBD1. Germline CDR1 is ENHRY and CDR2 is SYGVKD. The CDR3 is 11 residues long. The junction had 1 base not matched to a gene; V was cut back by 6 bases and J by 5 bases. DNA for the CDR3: TGTGCCATCAGAGGACAGGACGAGCAGTACTTC. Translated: CAIRGQDEQYF.

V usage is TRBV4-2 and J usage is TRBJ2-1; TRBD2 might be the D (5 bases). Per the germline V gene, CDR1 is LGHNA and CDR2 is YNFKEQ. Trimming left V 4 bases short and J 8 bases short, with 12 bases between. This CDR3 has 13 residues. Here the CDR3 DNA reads TGTGCCAGCAGCCCCCGTGCGGGTTATGAGCAGTTCTTC. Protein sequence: CASSPRAGYEQFF.

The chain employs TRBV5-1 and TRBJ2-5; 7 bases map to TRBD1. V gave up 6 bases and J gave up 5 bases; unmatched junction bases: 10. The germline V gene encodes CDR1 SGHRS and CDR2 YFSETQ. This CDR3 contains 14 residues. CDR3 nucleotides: TGCGCCAGCACCCAGACAGGGCAAGGGGAGACCCAGTACTTC. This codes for CASTQTGQGETQYF.

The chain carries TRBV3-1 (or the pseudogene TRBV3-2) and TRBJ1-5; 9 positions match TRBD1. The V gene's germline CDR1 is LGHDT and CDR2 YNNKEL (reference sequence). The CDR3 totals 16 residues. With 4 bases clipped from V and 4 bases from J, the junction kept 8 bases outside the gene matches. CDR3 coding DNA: TGTGCCAGCAGCCTATGGGGACAGGGCCGGAATCAGCCCCAGCATTTT. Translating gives CASSLWGQGRNQPQHF.

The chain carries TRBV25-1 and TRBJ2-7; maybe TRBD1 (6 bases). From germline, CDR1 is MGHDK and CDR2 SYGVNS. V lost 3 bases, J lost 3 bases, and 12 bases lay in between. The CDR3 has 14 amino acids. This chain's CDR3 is CASSDLTGYYEQYF. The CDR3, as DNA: TGTGCCAGCAGTGATTTGACAGGATACTACGAGCAGTACTTC.

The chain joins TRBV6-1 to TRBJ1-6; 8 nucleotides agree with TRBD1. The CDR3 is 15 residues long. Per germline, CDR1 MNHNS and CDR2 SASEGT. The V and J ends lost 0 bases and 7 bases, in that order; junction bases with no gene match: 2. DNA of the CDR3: TGTGCCAGCAGTGAAGCGGGACAGGTGAATTCACCCCTCCACTTT. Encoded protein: CASSEAGQVNSPLHF.

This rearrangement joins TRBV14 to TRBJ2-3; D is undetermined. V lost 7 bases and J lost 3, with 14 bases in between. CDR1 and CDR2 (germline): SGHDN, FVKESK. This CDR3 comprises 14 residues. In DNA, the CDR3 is TGTGCCAGCACGAAAACCACGAGGACAGATACGCAGTATTTT. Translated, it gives CASTKTTRTDTQYF.

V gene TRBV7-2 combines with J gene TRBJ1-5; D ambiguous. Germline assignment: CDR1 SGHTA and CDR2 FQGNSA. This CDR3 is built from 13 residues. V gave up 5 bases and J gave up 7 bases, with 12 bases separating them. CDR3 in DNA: TGTGCCAGCAGCATCAGCCGGGGACAGCCCCAGCATTTT. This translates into CASSISRGQPQHF. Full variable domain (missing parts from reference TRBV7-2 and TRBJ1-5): GAGVSQSPSNKVTEKGKDVELRCDPISGHTALYWYRQSLGQGLEFLIYFQGNSAPDKSGLPSDRFSAERTGGSVSTLTIQRTQQEDSAVYLCASSISRGQPQHFGDGTRLSIL.

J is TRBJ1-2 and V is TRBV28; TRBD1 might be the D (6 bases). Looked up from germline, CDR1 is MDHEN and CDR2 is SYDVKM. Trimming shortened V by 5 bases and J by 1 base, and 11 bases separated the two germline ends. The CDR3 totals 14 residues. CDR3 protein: CASSRGGVNYGYTF. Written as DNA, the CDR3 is TGTGCCAGCAGTAGAGGGGGGGTTAACTATGGCTACACCTTC.

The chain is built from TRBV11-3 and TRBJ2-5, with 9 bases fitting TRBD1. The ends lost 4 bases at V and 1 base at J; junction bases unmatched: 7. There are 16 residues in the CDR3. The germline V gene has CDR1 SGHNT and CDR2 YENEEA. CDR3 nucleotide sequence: TGTGCCAGCAGCTCCTACAGGGGGCGAAGCCAAGAGACCCAGTACTTC. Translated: CASSSYRGRSQETQYF.

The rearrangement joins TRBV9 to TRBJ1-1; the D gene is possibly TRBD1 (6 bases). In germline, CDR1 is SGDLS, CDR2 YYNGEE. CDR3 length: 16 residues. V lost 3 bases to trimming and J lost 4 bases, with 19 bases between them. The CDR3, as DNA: TGTGCCAGCAGCGCCAGAAGCAGGGACACGGGCACTGAAGCTTTCTTT. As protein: CASSARSRDTGTEAFF.

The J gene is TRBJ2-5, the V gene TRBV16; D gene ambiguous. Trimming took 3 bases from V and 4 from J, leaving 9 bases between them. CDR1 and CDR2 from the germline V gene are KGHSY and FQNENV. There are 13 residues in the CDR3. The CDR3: CASSHEDSETQYF. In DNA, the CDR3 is TGTGCCAGCAGCCACGAGGATTCAGAGACCCAGTACTTC.

Written as DNA, the CDR3 is TGTGCCAGCAGCCAAAACGAGGGGGCGAGCACTGAAGCTTTCTTT. It codes for CASSQNEGASTEAFF. The genes are TRBV3-1 (or the pseudogene TRBV3-2) and TRBJ1-1; 7 nucleotides line up with TRBD1. Per the germline V gene, CDR1 is LGHDT and CDR2 is YNNKEL (reference sequence). V shed 2 bases, J shed 4 bases, and the junction held 7 bases outside the gene matches. The CDR3 extends over 15 amino acids.

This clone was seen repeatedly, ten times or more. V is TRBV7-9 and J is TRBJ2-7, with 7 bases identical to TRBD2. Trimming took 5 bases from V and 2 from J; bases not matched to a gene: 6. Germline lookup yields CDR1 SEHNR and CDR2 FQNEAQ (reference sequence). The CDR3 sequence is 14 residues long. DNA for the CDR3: TGTGCCAGCAGCCCGCCTAGCGGCGCCTACGAGCAGTACTTC. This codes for CASSPPSGAYEQYF. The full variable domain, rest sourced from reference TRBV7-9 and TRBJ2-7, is DTGVSQNPRHKITKRGQNVTFRCDPISEHNRLYWYRQTLGQGPEFLTYFQNEAQLEKSRLLSDRFSAERPKGSFSTLEIQRTEQGDSAMYLCASSPPSGAYEQYFGPGTRLTVT.

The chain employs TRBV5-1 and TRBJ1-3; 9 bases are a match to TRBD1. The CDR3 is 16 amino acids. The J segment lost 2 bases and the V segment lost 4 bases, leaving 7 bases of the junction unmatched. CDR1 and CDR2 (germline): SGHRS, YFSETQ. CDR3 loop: CASSLIQGAAGNTIYF. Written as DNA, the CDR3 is TGCGCCAGCAGCCTCATACAGGGGGCGGCTGGAAACACCATATATTTT.

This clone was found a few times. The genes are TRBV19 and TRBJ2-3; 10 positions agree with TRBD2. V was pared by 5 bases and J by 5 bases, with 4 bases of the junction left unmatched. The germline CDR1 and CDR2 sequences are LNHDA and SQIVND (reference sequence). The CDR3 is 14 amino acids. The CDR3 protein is CASSLLAGVDTQYF. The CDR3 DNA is TGTGCCAGTAGTCTCCTAGCGGGAGTAGATACGCAGTATTTT.